The entry that follows covers one TCR beta chain sequence. The antigen is not known. This entry belongs to a study of T cell responses to AZD1222 COVID-19 vaccine. Study-wide results and caveats: Nearly half of spike-specific TCRs reportedly target unmutated variant regions. Baseline testing showed seropositivity in only six AZD1222 recipients. The CD4 TCRs associated with vaccination extended across spike and predominated at 160-218 and 743-854.

Sequenced by immunoSEQ multiplex PCR; TCRdb stores in-frame clones only, minus some. The table includes about 84,000 clones, about 90% detected once. The sequence came from an adult who received the AZD1222 COVID-19 vaccine. The sample here was peripheral blood, taken 28 days after the second AZD1222 dose.

The CDR3 coding sequence is TGTGCCAGCAGCGTAGACATTCATGCGTCTGAAAAACTGTTTTTT. This codes for CASSVDIHASEKLFF. The J gene is TRBJ1-4, the V gene TRBV9; D gene uncertain. The CDR3 runs 15 residues. CDR1 is SGDLS and CDR2 is YYNGEE in the germline V gene. The ends were cut back, 0 bases at V and 7 bases at J, with 13 bases in the middle. Full variable domain (missing parts from reference TRBV9 and TRBJ1-4): DSGVTQTPKHLITATGQRVTLRCSPRSGDLSVYWYQQSLDQGLQFLIQYYNGEERAKGNILERFSAQQFPDLHSELNLSSLELGDSALYFCASSVDIHASEKLFFGSGTQLSVL.